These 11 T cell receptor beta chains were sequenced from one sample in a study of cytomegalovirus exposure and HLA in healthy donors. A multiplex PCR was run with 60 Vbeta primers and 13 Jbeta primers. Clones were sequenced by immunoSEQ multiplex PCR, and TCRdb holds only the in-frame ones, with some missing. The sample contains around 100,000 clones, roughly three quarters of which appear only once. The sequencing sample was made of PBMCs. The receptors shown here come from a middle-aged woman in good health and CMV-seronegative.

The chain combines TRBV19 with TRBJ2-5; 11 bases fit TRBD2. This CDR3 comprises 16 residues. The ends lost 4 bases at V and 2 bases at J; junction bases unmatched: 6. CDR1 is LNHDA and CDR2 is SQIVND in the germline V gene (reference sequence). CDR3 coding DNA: TGTGCCAGTAGTACATGGGGACTAGCGGAGCAAGAGACCCAGTACTTC. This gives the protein CASSTWGLAEQETQYF.

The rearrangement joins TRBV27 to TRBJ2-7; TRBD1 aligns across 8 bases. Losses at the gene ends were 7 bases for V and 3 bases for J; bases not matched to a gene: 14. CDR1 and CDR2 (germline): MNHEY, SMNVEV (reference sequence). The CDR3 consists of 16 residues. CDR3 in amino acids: CASTENPGTGGYEQYF. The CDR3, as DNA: TGTGCCAGCACTGAAAACCCGGGGACAGGAGGCTACGAGCAGTACTTC.

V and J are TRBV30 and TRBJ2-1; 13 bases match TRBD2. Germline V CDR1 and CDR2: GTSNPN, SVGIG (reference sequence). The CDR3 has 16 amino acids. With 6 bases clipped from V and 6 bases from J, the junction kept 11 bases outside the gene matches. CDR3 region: CACNSGTSGIGNEQFF. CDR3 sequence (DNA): TGTGCCTGTAATTCCGGGACTAGCGGGATTGGCAATGAGCAGTTCTTC.

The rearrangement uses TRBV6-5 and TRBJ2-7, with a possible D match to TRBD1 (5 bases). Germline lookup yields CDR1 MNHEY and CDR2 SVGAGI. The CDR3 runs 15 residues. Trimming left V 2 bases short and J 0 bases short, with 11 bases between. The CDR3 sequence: CASSYASDNSYEQYF. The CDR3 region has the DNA TGTGCCAGCAGTTACGCTTCGGACAACTCCTACGAGCAGTACTTC.

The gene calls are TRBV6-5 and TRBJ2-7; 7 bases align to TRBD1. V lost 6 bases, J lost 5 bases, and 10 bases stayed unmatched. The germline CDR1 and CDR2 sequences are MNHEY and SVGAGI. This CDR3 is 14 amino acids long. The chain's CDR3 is CASRLSQGTDEQYF. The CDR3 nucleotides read TGTGCCAGCAGACTTAGCCAAGGGACAGACGAGCAGTACTTC.

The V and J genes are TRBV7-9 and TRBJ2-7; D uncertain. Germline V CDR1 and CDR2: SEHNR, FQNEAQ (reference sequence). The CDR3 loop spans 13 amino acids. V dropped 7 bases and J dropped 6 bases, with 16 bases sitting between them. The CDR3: CASTFLLSSEQYF. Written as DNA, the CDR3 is TGTGCCAGCACCTTCCTCCTTAGCTCCGAGCAGTACTTC.

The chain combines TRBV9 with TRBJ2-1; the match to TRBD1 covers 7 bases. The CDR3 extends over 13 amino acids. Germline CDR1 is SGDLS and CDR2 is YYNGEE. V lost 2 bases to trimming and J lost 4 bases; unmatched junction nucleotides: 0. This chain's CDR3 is CASSVGQYNEQFF. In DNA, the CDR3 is TGTGCCAGCAGCGTGGGACAGTACAATGAGCAGTTCTTC.

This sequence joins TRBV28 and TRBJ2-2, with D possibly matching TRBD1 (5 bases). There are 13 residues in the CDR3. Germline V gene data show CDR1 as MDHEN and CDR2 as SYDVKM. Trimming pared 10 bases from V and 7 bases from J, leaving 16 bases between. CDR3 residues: CAILGVPNGELFF. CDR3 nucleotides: TGTGCCATCCTAGGGGTGCCGAACGGGGAGCTGTTTTTT.

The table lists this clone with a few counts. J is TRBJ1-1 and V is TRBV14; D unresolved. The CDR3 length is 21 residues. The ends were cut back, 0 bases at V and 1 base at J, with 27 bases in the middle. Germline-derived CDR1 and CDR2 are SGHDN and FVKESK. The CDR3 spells CASSQETLVEGYYGPNTEAFF. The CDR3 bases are TGTGCCAGCAGCCAAGAAACCCTCGTCGAGGGTTACTACGGTCCGAACACTGAAGCTTTCTTT.

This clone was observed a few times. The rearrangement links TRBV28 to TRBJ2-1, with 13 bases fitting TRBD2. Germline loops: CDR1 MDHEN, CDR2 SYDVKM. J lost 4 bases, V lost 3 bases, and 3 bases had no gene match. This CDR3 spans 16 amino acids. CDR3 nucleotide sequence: TGTGCCAGCAGTTTGGGACTAGCGGGACCGTACAATGAGCAGTTCTTC. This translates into CASSLGLAGPYNEQFF.

The CDR3: CASLTGVNTEAFF. CDR3 sequence (DNA): TGTGCCAGCTTGACAGGGGTGAACACTGAAGCTTTCTTT. This chain connects TRBV28 to TRBJ1-1, with 8 bases lining up with TRBD1. V shed 8 bases and J 0 bases; nucleotides not matched to a gene: 2. Germline CDR1 reads MDHEN; CDR2 reads SYDVKM. CDR3 length: 13 amino acids.